The 3 T cell receptor beta chains presented below share a single source sample, sequenced in a study of PD-1 blockade in classical Hodgkin lymphoma. Repertoires were generated with immunoSEQ multiplex PCR, while TCRdb's copy carries only in-frame clones and drops some. Seen here are over 20,000 clones, 70% to 90% observed once, and the top ten hold nearly 2.5%. Relapses following autologous stem cell transplantation were seen in all patients, with brentuximab vedotin exposure varying. The sample here was peripheral blood mononuclear cells (PBMCs), taken at baseline. These receptors came from a human donor with classical Hodgkin lymphoma.

The genes are TRBV21-1 and TRBJ1-1; TRBD1 is the table's D call, not checked against the DNA. TRBV21-1 is a pseudogene segment. This CDR3 is built from 16 residues. The CDR3 loop is CASSKVGWARAAEAFF. The CDR3 DNA follows: TGTGCCAGCAGCAAAGTCGGGTGGGCCAGGGCGGCTGAAGCTTTCTTT.

The chain recombines TRBV7-8 with TRBJ2-3; 8 bases are a match to TRBD1. CDR3 length equals 14 residues. From germline, CDR1 is SGHVS and CDR2 FQNEAQ. V lost 6 bases, J lost 0 bases, and 2 bases stayed unmatched. The CDR3 protein is CASRTGASTDTQYF. The CDR3 DNA follows: TGTGCCAGCAGGACAGGGGCGAGCACAGATACGCAGTATTTT.

This chain joins TRBV5-4 and TRBJ2-7; a possible D gene is TRBD1 (5 bases). Trimming cost V 2 bases and J 3 bases, with 15 bases left between them. This CDR3 has 15 amino acids. The germline CDR1 and CDR2 sequences are SGHNT and YYREEE (reference sequence). The CDR3 bases are TGTGCCAGCAGCTTCCCCGGGCAGGGCTACTACGAGCAGTACTTC. Translated, it gives CASSFPGQGYYEQYF.